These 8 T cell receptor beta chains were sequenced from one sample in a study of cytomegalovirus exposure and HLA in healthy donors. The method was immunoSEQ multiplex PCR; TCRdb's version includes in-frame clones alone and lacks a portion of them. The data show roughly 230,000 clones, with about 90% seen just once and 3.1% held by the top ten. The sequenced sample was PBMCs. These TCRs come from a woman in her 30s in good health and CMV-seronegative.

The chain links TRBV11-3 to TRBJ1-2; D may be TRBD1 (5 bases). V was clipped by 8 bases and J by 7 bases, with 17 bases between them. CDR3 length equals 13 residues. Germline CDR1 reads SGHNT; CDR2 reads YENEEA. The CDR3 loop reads CASSRGRDVGYTF. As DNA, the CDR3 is TGTGCCAGCTCTAGGGGCAGGGACGTTGGCTACACCTTC.

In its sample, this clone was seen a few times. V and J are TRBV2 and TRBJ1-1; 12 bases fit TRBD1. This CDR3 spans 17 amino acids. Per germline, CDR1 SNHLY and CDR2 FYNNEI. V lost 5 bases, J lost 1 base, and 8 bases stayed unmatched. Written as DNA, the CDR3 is TGTGCCAGCAGTACCCCGGGACAGGGGGCGAAGAACACTGAAGCTTTCTTT. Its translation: CASSTPGQGAKNTEAFF.

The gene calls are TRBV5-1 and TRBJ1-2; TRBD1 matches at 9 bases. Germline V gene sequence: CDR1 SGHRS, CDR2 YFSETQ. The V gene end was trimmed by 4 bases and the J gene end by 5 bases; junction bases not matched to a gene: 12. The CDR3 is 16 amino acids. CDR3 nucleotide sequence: TGCGCCAGCAGCGGGAAAGGGGACAGGGTTCAATATGGCTACACCTTC. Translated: CASSGKGDRVQYGYTF.

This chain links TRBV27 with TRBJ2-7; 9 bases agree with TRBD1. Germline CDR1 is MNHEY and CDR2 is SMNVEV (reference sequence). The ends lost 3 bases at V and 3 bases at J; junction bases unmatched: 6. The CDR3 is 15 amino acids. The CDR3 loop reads CASSFGGTGYYEQYF. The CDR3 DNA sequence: TGTGCCAGCAGTTTTGGGGGGACAGGGTACTACGAGCAGTACTTC.

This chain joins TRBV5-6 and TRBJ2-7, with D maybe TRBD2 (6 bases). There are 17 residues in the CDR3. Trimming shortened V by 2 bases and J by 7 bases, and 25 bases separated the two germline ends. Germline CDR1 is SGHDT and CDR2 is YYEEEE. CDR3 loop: CASSLGGDPTLFLEQYF. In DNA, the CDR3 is TGTGCCAGCAGCTTAGGAGGGGACCCTACCCTATTTCTGGAGCAGTACTTC. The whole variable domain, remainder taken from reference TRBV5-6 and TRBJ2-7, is DAGVTQSPTHLIKTRGQQVTLRCSPKSGHDTVSWYQQALGQGPQFIFQYYEEEERQRGNFPDRFSGHQFPNYSSELNVNALLLGDSALYLCASSLGGDPTLFLEQYFGPGTRLTVT.

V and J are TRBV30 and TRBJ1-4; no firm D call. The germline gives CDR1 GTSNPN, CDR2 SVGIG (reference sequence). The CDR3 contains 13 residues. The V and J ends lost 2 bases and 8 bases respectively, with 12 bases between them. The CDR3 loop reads CAWSSSMGEKLFF. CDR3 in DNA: TGTGCCTGGAGTTCGAGTATGGGCGAAAAACTGTTTTTT.

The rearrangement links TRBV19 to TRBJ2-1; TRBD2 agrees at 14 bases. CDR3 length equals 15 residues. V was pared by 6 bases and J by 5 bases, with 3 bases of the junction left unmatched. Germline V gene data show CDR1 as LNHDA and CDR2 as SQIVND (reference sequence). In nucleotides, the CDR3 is TGTGCCAGTAGGGGGGGACTAGCGGGAGACAATGAGCAGTTCTTC. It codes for CASRGGLAGDNEQFF.

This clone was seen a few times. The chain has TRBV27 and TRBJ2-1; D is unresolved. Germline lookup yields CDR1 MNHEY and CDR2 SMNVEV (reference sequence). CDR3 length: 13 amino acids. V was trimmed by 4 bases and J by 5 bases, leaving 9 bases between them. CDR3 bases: TGTGCCAGCAGTTCCTCAGGACACAATGAGCAGTTCTTC. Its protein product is CASSSSGHNEQFF.